The clone carrying this T cell receptor beta chain was seen at least ten times. What it recognizes is unknown. Researchers attached unique molecular identifiers to individual cDNA molecules. One entry per CDR3 protein results from TCRdb running MiXCR on the 5' RACE reads. The table records fewer than 100,000 distinct CDR3 sequences, around 5.6% of them present only once. The data are from a study of early T cells in non-severe SARS-CoV-2 infection. Study-wide background: Sequenced material consisted of bulk RNA (from unsorted whole blood), and chains were unpaired. Study-wide findings and caveats: VDJdb matching, biased toward anti-spike CD8 responses, missed private and CD4 specificities.

Germline CDR1 and CDR2: MNHEY and SMNVEV (reference sequence). The CDR3 runs 16 residues. V dropped 8 bases and J dropped 2; count of bases not matched to a gene: 14. V gene TRBV27 combines with J gene TRBJ1-2; 7 nucleotides match TRBD1. The receptor comes from an adult who was a healthcare worker with PCR-confirmed SARS-CoV-2 infection or an uninfected control (not recorded which). The sequenced sample was whole blood. In nucleotides, the CDR3 is TGTGCCAGCGGTCCGGCGGGACAGCGACTAAACTATGGCTACACCTTC. Translated: CASGPAGQRLNYGYTF.